This T cell receptor (beta chain) was captured by sequencing in a study of shared clonotypes between healthy human individuals. Study details: Donors had three CD4 naive, three CD4 memory, two CD8 naive and one CD8 memory plate apiece.

Assay: immunoSEQ multiplex PCR; the TCRdb copy retains only in-frame clones and omits some. The data contain approximately 330,000 clones, about 73% of them singletons. Sequenced material: memory CD4+ T cells sorted from blood. Subset specified: CD45RA-negative fraction. The TCR was taken from a man under 40 in good health.

CDR3 sequence: CASSSRLGNTGELFF. The CDR3 bases are TGCGCCAGCAGCTCGAGACTAGGCAACACCGGGGAGCTGTTTTTT. The chain has TRBV5-1 and TRBJ2-2, with D maybe TRBD2 (6 bases). The CDR3 has 15 amino acids. Trimming shortened V by 3 bases and J by 2 bases, and 11 bases separated the two germline ends. The germline gives CDR1 SGHRS, CDR2 YFSETQ.